The 3 T cell receptor beta chains below were found in one sample sequenced in a study of T cell repertoires in cytomegalovirus infection. TCRdb ran MiXCR on the reads and lists one entry per CDR3 protein. The sample includes about a million distinct CDR3 sequences, approximately 32% seen only once; the top ten take 13%. Their target antigens are unknown. This specimen consisted of cultured CD8+ T cells from PBMCs, obtained from culture after CMV antigen stimulation. These receptors all stem from a human donor in good health (CMV status not recorded). Some clones in this sample may be carry-over from other donors' samples.

The genes are TRBV19 and TRBJ2-1, with D unresolved. Trimming took 2 bases from V and 2 from J, leaving 4 bases between them. This CDR3 has 13 amino acids. Germline V gene data show CDR1 as LNHDA and CDR2 as SQIVND (reference sequence). The CDR3 region is CASSILPYNEQFF. CDR3 nucleotides: TGTGCCAGTAGTATACTACCCTACAATGAGCAGTTCTTC.

Only a few counts were recorded for this clonotype. The chain has TRBV10-3 and TRBJ2-7; D unclear. Per the germline V gene, CDR1 is ENHRY and CDR2 is SYGVKD. CDR3 size: 19 residues. Trimming removed 10 bases at V and 2 bases at J, with 33 bases between. The CDR3 DNA is TGTGCCACCCCCGGCCCGGTATCCGCACCCGGGCAGGCCCCCTACGAGCAGTACGTC. Its translation is CATPGPVSAPGQAPYEQYV.

The V call is TRBV16, the J call TRBJ2-7; possibly TRBD2 for D (6 bases). Per germline, CDR1 KGHSY and CDR2 FQNENV. Trimming took 4 bases from V and 6 from J, leaving 10 bases between them. CDR3 length equals 12 residues. CDR3 amino acids: CASSPYGSEQYF. In DNA, the CDR3 is TGTGCCAGCAGCCCATACGGGAGCGAGCAGTACTTC.